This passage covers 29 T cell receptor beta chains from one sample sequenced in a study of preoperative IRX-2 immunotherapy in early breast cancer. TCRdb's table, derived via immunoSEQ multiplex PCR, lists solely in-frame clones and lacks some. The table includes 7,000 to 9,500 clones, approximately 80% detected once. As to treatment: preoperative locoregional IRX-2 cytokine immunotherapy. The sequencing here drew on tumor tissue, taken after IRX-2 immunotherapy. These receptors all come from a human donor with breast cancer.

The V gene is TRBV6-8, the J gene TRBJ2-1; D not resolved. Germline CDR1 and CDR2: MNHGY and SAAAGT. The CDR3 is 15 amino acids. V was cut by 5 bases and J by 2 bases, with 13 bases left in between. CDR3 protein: CASSRRASAYNEQFF. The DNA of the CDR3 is TGTGCCAGCAGTCGACGGGCCAGTGCCTACAATGAGCAGTTCTTC.

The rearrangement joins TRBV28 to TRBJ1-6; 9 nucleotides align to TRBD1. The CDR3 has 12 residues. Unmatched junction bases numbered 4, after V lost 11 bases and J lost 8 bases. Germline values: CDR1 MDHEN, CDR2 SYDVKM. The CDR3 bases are TGTGCCGCGACAGGGGGGTATTCACCCCTCCACTTT. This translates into CAATGGYSPLHF.

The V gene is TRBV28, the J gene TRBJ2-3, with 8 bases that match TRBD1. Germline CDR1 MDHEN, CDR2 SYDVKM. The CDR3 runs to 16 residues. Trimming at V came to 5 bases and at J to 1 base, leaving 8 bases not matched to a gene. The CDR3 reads CASSLGQGEGTDTQYF. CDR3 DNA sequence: TGTGCCAGCAGTCTTGGACAGGGCGAGGGCACAGATACGCAGTATTTT.

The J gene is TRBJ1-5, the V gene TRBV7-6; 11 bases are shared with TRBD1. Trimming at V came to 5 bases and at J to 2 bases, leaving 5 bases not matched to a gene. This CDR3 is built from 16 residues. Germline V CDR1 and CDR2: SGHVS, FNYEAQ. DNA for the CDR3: TGTGCCAGCAGCGCGGGGACAGGGGGTGGCAATCAGCCCCAGCATTTT. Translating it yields CASSAGTGGGNQPQHF.

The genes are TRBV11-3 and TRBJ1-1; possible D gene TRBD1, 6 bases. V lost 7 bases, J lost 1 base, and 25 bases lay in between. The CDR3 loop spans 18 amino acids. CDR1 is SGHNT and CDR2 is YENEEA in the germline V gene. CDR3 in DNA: TGTGCCAGCACCTTTGCACAGGGCTCGCCCAAACAGAACACTGAAGCTTTCTTT. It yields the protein CASTFAQGSPKQNTEAFF.

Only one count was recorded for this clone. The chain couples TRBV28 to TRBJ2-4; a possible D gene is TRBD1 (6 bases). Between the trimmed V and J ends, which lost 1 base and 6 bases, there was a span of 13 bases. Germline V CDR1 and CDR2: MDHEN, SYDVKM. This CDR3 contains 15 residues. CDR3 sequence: CASSLSSRGGNIQYF. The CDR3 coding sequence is TGTGCCAGCAGTTTATCGTCCAGGGGCGGAAACATTCAGTACTTC.

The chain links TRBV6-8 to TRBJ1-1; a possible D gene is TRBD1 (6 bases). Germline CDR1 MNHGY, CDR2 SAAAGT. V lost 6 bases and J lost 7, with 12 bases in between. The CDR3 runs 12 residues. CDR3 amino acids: CASSTGQREAFF. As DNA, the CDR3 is TGTGCCAGCAGCACAGGACAGCGTGAAGCTTTCTTT.

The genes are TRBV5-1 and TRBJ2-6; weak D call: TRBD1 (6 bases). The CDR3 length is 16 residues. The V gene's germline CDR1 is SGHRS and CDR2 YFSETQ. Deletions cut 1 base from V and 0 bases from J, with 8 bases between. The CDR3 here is CASSLTGNSGANVLTF. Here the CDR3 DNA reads TGCGCCAGCAGCTTGACAGGGAACTCTGGGGCCAACGTCCTGACTTTC.

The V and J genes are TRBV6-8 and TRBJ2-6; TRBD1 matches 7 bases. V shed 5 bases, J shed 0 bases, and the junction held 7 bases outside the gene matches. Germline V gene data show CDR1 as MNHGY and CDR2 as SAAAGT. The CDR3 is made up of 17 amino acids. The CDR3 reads CASSAAGTASGANVLTF. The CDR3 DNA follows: TGTGCCAGCAGTGCTGCCGGGACAGCCTCTGGGGCCAACGTCCTGACTTTC.

This CDR3 is CASSIGPEAFF. DNA for the CDR3: TGTGCCAGTAGTATTGGTCCCGAAGCTTTCTTT. The chain has TRBV19 and TRBJ1-1; D not certain. The CDR3 is 11 amino acids. The V gene lost 3 bases and the J gene lost 8 bases, with 7 bases spanning the gap. Germline V lookup: CDR1 LNHDA, CDR2 SQIVND (reference sequence).

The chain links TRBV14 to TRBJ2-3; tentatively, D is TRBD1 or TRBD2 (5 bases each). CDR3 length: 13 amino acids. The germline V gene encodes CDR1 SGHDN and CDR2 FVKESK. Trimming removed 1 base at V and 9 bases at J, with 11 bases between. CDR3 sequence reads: CASSQGLQVTQYF. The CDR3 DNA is TGTGCCAGCAGCCAAGGACTACAGGTCACGCAGTATTTT.

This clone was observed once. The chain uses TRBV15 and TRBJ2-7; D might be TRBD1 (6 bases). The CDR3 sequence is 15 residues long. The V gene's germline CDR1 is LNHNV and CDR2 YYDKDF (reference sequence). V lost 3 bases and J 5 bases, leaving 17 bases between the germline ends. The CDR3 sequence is CATSSQPSGDNEQYF. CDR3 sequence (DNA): TGTGCCACCAGCAGTCAGCCCTCAGGGGATAACGAGCAGTACTTC.

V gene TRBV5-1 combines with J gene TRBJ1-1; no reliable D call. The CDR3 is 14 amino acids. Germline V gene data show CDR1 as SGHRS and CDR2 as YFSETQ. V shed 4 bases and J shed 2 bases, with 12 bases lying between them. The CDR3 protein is CASSDPGRNTEAFF. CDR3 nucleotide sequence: TGCGCCAGCAGCGACCCAGGACGTAACACTGAAGCTTTCTTT.

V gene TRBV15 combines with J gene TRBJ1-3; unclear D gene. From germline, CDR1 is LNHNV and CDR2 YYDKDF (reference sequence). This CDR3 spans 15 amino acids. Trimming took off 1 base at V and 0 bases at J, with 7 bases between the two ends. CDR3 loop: CATSRGVSSGNTIYF. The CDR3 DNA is TGTGCCACCAGCAGAGGGGTCTCCTCTGGAAACACCATATATTTT.

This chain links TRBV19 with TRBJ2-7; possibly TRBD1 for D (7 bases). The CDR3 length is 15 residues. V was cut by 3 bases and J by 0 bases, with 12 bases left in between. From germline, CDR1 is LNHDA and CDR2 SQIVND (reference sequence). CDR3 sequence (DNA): TGTGCCAGTAGTATCGGCAGGGGGGCCTCCTACGAGCAGTACTTC. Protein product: CASSIGRGASYEQYF.

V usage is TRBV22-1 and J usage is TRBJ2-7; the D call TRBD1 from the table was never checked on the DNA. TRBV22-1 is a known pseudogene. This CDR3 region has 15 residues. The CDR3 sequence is CASSPDRGSLVEQYF. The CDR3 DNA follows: TGTGCCAGCAGTCCCGACAGGGGCTCCCTCGTCGAGCAGTACTTC.

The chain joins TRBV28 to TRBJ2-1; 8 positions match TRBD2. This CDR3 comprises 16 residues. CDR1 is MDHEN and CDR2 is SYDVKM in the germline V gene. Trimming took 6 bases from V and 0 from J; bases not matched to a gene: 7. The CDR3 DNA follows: TGTGCCAGCAGCCTCGGCGGGACTAGCTCCTACAATGAGCAGTTCTTC. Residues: CASSLGGTSSYNEQFF.

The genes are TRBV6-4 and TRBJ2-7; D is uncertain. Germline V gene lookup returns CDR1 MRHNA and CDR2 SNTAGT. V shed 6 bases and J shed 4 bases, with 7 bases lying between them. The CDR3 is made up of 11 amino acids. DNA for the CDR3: TGTGCCAGCAGACACAATTACGAGCAGTACTTC. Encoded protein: CASRHNYEQYF.

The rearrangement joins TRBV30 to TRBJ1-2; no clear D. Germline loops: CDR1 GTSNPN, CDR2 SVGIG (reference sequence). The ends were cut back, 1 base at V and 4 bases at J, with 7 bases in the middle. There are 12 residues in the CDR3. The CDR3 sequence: CAWSESGYGYTF. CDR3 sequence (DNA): TGTGCCTGGAGTGAGAGTGGCTATGGCTACACCTTC.

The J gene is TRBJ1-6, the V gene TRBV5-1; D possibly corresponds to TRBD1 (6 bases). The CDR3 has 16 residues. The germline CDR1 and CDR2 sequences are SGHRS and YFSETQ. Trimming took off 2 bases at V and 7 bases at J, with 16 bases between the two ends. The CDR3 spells CASSLAGGRENSPLHF. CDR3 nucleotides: TGCGCCAGCAGCTTAGCCGGGGGGCGTGAAAATTCACCCCTCCACTTT.

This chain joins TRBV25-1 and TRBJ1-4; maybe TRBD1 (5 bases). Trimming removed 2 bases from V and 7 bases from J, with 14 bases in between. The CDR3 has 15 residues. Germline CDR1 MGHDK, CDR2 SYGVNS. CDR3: CASSEPNSGAEKLFF. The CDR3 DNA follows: TGTGCCAGCAGTGAACCCAACTCCGGGGCTGAAAAACTGTTTTTT.

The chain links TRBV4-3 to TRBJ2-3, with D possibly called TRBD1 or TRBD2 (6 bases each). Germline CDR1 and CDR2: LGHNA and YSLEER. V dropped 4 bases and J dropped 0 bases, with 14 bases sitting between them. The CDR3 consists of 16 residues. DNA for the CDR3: TGCGCCAGCAGCCTTCTAGGGGGGTTGAGCACAGATACGCAGTATTTT. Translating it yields CASSLLGGLSTDTQYF.

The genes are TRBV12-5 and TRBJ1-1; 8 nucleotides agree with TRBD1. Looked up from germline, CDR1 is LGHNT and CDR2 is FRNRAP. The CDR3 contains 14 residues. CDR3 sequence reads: CASTRTGSRTEAFF. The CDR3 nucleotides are TGTGCCAGCACCCGGACAGGGTCTAGGACTGAAGCTTTCTTT.

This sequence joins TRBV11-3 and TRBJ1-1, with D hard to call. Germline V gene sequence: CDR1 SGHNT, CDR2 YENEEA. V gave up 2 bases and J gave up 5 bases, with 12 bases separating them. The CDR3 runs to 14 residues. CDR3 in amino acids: CASSLYAGGTEAFF. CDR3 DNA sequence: TGTGCCAGCAGCTTATATGCAGGAGGGACTGAAGCTTTCTTT. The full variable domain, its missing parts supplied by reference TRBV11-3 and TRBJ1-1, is EAGVVQSPRYKIIEKKQPVAFWCNPISGHNTLYWYLQNLGQGPELLIRYENEEAVDDSQLPKDRFSAERLKGVDSTLKIQPAELGDSAVYLCASSLYAGGTEAFFGQGTRLTVV.

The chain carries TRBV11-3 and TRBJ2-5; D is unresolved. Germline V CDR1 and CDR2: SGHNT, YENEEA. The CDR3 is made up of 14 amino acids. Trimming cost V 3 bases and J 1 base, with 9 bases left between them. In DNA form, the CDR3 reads TGTGCCAGCAGCTTGGGCCAGCTCCAAGAGACCCAGTACTTC. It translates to CASSLGQLQETQYF.

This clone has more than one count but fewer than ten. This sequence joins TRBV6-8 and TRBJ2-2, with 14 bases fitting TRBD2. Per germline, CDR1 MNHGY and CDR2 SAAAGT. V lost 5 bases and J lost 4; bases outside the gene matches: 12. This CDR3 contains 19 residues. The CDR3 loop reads CASSVLTSGGARGTGELFF. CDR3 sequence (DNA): TGTGCCAGCAGTGTCCTGACTAGCGGGGGGGCCCGTGGCACCGGGGAGCTGTTTTTT.

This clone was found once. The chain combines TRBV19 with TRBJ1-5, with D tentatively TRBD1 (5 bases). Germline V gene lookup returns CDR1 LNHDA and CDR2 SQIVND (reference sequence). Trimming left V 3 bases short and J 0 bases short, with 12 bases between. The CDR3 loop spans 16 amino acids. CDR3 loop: CASSMSRTYSNQPQHF. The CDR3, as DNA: TGTGCCAGTAGTATGAGTCGGACATATAGCAATCAGCCCCAGCATTTT.

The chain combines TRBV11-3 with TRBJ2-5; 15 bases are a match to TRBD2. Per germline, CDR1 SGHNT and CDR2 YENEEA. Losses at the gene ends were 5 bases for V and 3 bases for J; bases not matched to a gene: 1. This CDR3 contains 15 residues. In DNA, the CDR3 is TGTGCCAGCAGCAGGACTAGCGGGGGGGAAGAGACCCAGTACTTC. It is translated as CASSRTSGGEETQYF.

The CDR3 here is CASSQSRAQAYRATNEKLFF. The CDR3 DNA reads as TGCGCCAGCAGTCAATCACGGGCACAGGCGTACCGTGCAACTAATGAAAAACTGTTTTTT. The J gene is TRBJ1-4, the V gene TRBV23-1; TRBD1 might be the D (5 bases). TRBV23-1 qualifies as an ORF whose function is uncertain. Trimming shortened V by 0 bases and J by 0 bases, and 20 bases separated the two germline ends. The CDR3 contains 20 residues.